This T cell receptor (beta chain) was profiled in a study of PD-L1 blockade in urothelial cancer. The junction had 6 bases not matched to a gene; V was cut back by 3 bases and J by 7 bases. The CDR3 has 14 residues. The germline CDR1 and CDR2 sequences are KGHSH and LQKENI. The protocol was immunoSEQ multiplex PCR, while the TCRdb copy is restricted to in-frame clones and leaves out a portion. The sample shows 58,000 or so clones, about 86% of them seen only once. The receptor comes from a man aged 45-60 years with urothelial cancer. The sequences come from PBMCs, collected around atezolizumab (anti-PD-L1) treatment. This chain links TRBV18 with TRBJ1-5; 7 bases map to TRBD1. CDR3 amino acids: CASSPRQGGQPQHF. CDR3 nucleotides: TGTGCCAGCTCACCCAGACAGGGAGGCCAGCCCCAGCATTTT.